This T cell receptor beta chain stems from a study of T-cell memory formation after mild COVID-19. The trim removed 1 base at V and 3 bases at J, leaving 10 bases unmatched. The CDR3 length is 17 residues. Germline-derived CDR1 and CDR2 are KGHSH and LQKENI. TCRdb re-analysed the 5' RACE reads in MiXCR, keeping a single row per CDR3 protein. The sample yields under 550,000 distinct CDR3 sequences, 15% to 20% seen once. Sequences were obtained from PBMCs or a T cell subset sorted from them (not recorded which). The gene calls are TRBV18 and TRBJ2-7, with 9 bases identical to TRBD1. This receptor was taken from an adult woman who had mild COVID-19 (a few samples of this study predate the infection). Cell type and time point are not known. The CDR3 region is CASSPRGGRQGVYEQYF. In nucleotides, the CDR3 is TGTGCCAGCTCACCACGCGGAGGAAGACAGGGGGTCTACGAGCAGTACTTC.